These 24 T cell receptor beta chains were sequenced from one sample in a study of blood T cell repertoires in COVID-19. Here immunoSEQ multiplex PCR was the method, and the copy in TCRdb shows in-frame clones only, minus some. This sample has approximately 96,000 clones, with 90% to 95% found just once. Sample: peripheral blood. The receptors derive from a human donor with active COVID-19. The donor label of this sample is uncertain.

The chain combines TRBV5-6 with TRBJ2-1; maybe TRBD1 (7 bases). The germline V and J ends were trimmed by 2 bases and 14 bases, with 17 bases remaining between them. Germline V gene data show CDR1 as SGHDT and CDR2 as YYEEEE. The CDR3 is made up of 13 amino acids. CDR3 nucleotides: TGTGCCAGCAGCTTTGGCAGGGGGGATGGGAAGTTCTTC. Translated: CASSFGRGDGKFF.

V is TRBV11-2 and J is TRBJ1-1, with D possibly TRBD1 on 5 matching bases. Germline CDR1 reads SGHAT; CDR2 reads FQNNGV. This CDR3 comprises 14 residues. Trimming stripped 3 bases from V and 4 bases from J, with 12 bases between. The CDR3 loop is CASSFQGGGTEAFF. The CDR3 coding sequence is TGTGCCAGCAGCTTTCAGGGCGGTGGCACTGAAGCTTTCTTT. Looking up the rest from reference TRBV11-2 and TRBJ1-1 gives the full variable domain: EAGVAQSPRYKIIEKRQSVAFWCNPISGHATLYWYQQILGQGPKLLIQFQNNGVVDDSQLPKDRFSAERLKGVDSTLKIQPAKLEDSAVYLCASSFQGGGTEAFFGQGTRLTVV.

The rearrangement uses TRBV6-6 and TRBJ2-7, with D possibly matching TRBD2 (6 bases). The ends were cut back, 5 bases at V and 6 bases at J, with 23 bases in the middle. The CDR3 contains 16 residues. Germline V gene lookup returns CDR1 MNHNY and CDR2 SVGAGI (reference sequence). In DNA, the CDR3 is TGTGCCAGCAGTCCTAGCTCGCGGGGACTTATTGGCGAGCAGTACTTC. Translating gives CASSPSSRGLIGEQYF.

The V gene is TRBV18, the J gene TRBJ1-1; D perhaps matches TRBD1 (6 bases). The germline V gene has CDR1 KGHSH and CDR2 LQKENI. Trimming took off 3 bases at V and 1 base at J, with 21 bases between the two ends. The CDR3 runs to 18 residues. The CDR3 DNA reads as TGTGCCAGCTCACCTCTCTCTGACAGGACCCAAAAGAACACTGAAGCTTTCTTT. It encodes CASSPLSDRTQKNTEAFF. Looking up the rest from reference TRBV18 and TRBJ1-1 gives the full variable domain: NAGVMQNPRHLVRRRGQEARLRCSPMKGHSHVYWYRQLPEEGLKFMVYLQKENIIDESGMPKERFSAEFPKEGPSILRIQQVVRGDSAAYFCASSPLSDRTQKNTEAFFGQGTRLTVV.

The CDR3 spells CASSLLAGDTETQYF. The CDR3 region has the DNA TGTGCCAGCAGCTTACTCGCAGGGGATACAGAGACCCAGTACTTC. The chain couples TRBV11-3 to TRBJ2-5; the D gene is possibly TRBD1 (6 bases). Germline CDR1 is SGHNT and CDR2 is YENEEA. The CDR3 covers 15 residues. Trimming left V 2 bases short and J 4 bases short, with 14 bases between.

This clone is a singleton in its sample. The J gene is TRBJ2-7, the V gene TRBV28; D is possibly TRBD2 (6 bases). Trimming removed 4 bases at V and 5 bases at J, with 12 bases between. This CDR3 is built from 13 residues. Looked up from germline, CDR1 is MDHEN and CDR2 is SYDVKM. CDR3 in DNA: TGTGCCAGCAGTTCAAGGGAGGTCCACGAGCAGTACTTC. It codes for CASSSREVHEQYF.

V and J are TRBV6-2 or TRBV6-3 and TRBJ2-2; perhaps TRBD2 as D (6 bases). The germline V gene encodes CDR1 MNHEY and CDR2 SVGEGT. The germline V and J ends were trimmed by 3 bases and 4 bases, with 9 bases remaining between them. The CDR3 spans 14 residues. CDR3 protein: CASSYGRITGELFF. As DNA, the CDR3 is TGTGCCAGCAGTTATGGGAGGATCACCGGGGAGCTGTTTTTT.

This CDR3 is CASSPGTGANVLTF. As DNA, the CDR3 is TGTGCCAGCTCGCCGGGGACTGGGGCCAACGTCCTGACTTTC. This chain uses TRBV18 with TRBJ2-6; tentatively, D is TRBD2 (5 bases). This CDR3 has 14 amino acids. Germline V gives CDR1 KGHSH, CDR2 LQKENI. Between the trimmed V and J ends, which lost 6 bases and 2 bases, there was a span of 8 bases.

The V gene is TRBV12-3 or TRBV12-4, the J gene TRBJ2-2; D is uncertain. V lost 0 bases to trimming and J lost 4 bases, with 3 bases between them. The CDR3 runs 13 residues. CDR3 sequence reads: CASSLASTGELFF. The CDR3 nucleotides read TGTGCCAGCAGTTTAGCGAGCACCGGGGAGCTGTTTTTT.

This chain connects TRBV2 to TRBJ1-2; D remains ambiguous. V was cut by 4 bases and J by 1 base, with 7 bases left in between. The length of the CDR3 is 13 residues. CDR1 is SNHLY and CDR2 is FYNNEI in the germline V gene. CDR3 bases: TGTGCCAGCAGTGTGGAGCATAACTATGGCTACACCTTC. It is translated as CASSVEHNYGYTF.

This chain uses TRBV5-1 with TRBJ1-3; the D gene is possibly TRBD1 (5 bases). Trimming took 7 bases from V and 4 from J, leaving 12 bases between them. CDR1 is SGHRS, CDR2 YFSETQ, per germline. CDR3 length: 13 residues. The CDR3 nucleotides are TGCGCCAGCCACGATGGGGCCGGAAACACCATATATTTT. Amino acids: CASHDGAGNTIYF.

The chain uses TRBV28 and TRBJ2-2, with a weak D call TRBD2 (5 bases). This CDR3 has 14 residues. Trimming left V 8 bases short and J 6 bases short, with 16 bases between. Germline CDR1 MDHEN, CDR2 SYDVKM. The CDR3 sequence: CASVRAGGSGELFF. The CDR3 DNA follows: TGTGCCAGCGTGAGGGCAGGCGGGTCCGGGGAGCTGTTTTTT.

This clone was counted once. As DNA, the CDR3 is TGTGCCAGCTCCCCTCGGGGTTTTGAAAAACTGTTTTTT. Amino acids: CASSPRGFEKLFF. This chain joins TRBV18 and TRBJ1-4; D not certain. This CDR3 region has 13 residues. The germline V gene encodes CDR1 KGHSH and CDR2 LQKENI. V was shortened by 6 bases and J by 7 bases, with 12 bases between the two germline ends.

The CDR3 region has the DNA TGTGCCAGCAGCGGCGGGAAGGTCTTTTTCTATGGCTACACCTTC. It codes for CASSGGKVFFYGYTF. The chain carries TRBV7-2 and TRBJ1-2; D remains unclear. The CDR3 totals 15 residues. Germline V gene data show CDR1 as SGHTA and CDR2 as FQGNSA. Trimming stripped 5 bases from V and 4 bases from J, with 17 bases between. Variable domain in full (rest from reference TRBV7-2 and TRBJ1-2): GAGVSQSPSNKVTEKGKDVELRCDPISGHTALYWYRQSLGQGLEFLIYFQGNSAPDKSGLPSDRFSAERTGGSVSTLTIQRTQQEDSAVYLCASSGGKVFFYGYTFGSGTRLTVV.

V gene TRBV5-6 combines with J gene TRBJ1-6, with TRBD1 identical over 7 bases. The CDR3 loop spans 15 amino acids. Looked up from germline, CDR1 is SGHDT and CDR2 is YYEEEE. The ends lost 4 bases at V and 7 bases at J; junction bases unmatched: 8. The CDR3: CASSRGQVLNSPLHF. The CDR3, as DNA: TGTGCCAGCAGCCGAGGACAGGTGCTAAATTCACCCCTCCACTTT.

The chain uses TRBV15 and TRBJ2-7; D might be TRBD1 (6 bases). CDR3 length equals 14 residues. Germline V gives CDR1 LNHNV, CDR2 YYDKDF (reference sequence). The V end lost 10 bases, the J end lost 0 bases, and 16 bases lay between the germline ends. Here the CDR3 reads CASNETGSSYEQYF. Written as DNA, the CDR3 is TGTGCCAGCAACGAAACAGGGAGCTCCTACGAGCAGTACTTC. Together with reference TRBV15 and TRBJ2-7, the CDR3 gives the full variable domain: DAMVIQNPRYQVTQFGKPVTLSCSQTLNHNVMYWYQQKSSQAPKLLFHYYDKDFNNEADTPDNFQSRRPNTSFCFLDIRSPGLGDTAMYLCASNETGSSYEQYFGPGTRLTVT.

The V call is TRBV11-2, the J call TRBJ2-5; maybe TRBD2 (6 bases). The CDR3 covers 14 residues. Germline CDR1 is SGHAT and CDR2 is FQNNGV. Trimming removed 2 bases at V and 5 bases at J, with 12 bases between. CDR3 in amino acids: CASSLSTGGETQYF. The CDR3 nucleotides read TGTGCCAGCAGCTTAAGTACAGGAGGGGAGACCCAGTACTTC. The variable domain in full, completed from reference TRBV11-2 and TRBJ2-5, reads EAGVAQSPRYKIIEKRQSVAFWCNPISGHATLYWYQQILGQGPKLLIQFQNNGVVDDSQLPKDRFSAERLKGVDSTLKIQPAKLEDSAVYLCASSLSTGGETQYFGPGTRLLVL.

The V and J genes are TRBV11-2 and TRBJ2-7, with 7 bases fitting TRBD2. CDR1 SGHAT and CDR2 FQNNGV come from the germline V gene. The CDR3 has 13 amino acids. V gave up 5 bases and J gave up 2 bases; unmatched junction bases: 3. The CDR3 coding sequence is TGTGCCAGCAGCGTGGGACTACCCTACGAGCAGTACTTC. Amino acid sequence: CASSVGLPYEQYF.

The rearrangement links TRBV5-5 to TRBJ2-1; TRBD2 is a possible D gene (6 bases). CDR1 and CDR2 from the germline V gene are SGHKS and YYEKEE (reference sequence). Trimming shortened V by 4 bases and J by 4 bases, and 18 bases separated the two germline ends. The CDR3 contains 16 residues. CDR3 in amino acids: CASSRSRDLYYNEQFF. As DNA, the CDR3 is TGTGCCAGCAGCCGATCTCGGGACTTATATTACAATGAGCAGTTCTTC.

This sequence joins TRBV4-1 and TRBJ2-7; D gene ambiguous. Trimming shortened V by 4 bases and J by 3 bases, and 10 bases separated the two germline ends. Germline loops: CDR1 MGHRA, CDR2 YSYEKL. The CDR3 is made up of 13 amino acids. In nucleotides, the CDR3 is TGCGCCAGCAGCCTGGAGATATACTACGAGCAGTACTTC. This sequence encodes CASSLEIYYEQYF.

V and J are TRBV3-1 (or the pseudogene TRBV3-2) and TRBJ2-1; TRBD2 agrees at 12 bases. Germline values: CDR1 LGHDT, CDR2 YNNKEL (reference sequence). The CDR3 sequence is 15 residues long. V shed 0 bases, J shed 6 bases, and the junction held 0 bases outside the gene matches. The CDR3 spells CASSQELAGGNEQFF. The CDR3 DNA reads TGTGCCAGCAGCCAAGAACTAGCGGGAGGCAATGAGCAGTTCTTC.

CDR3 in amino acids: CASSFSQGRGQETQYF. The CDR3 nucleotides read TGTGCCAGCAGTTTTAGCCAGGGCAGGGGCCAAGAGACCCAGTACTTC. The rearrangement links TRBV28 to TRBJ2-5, with D perhaps TRBD1 (6 bases). V lost 3 bases, J lost 1 base, and 15 bases lay in between. Germline V CDR1 and CDR2: MDHEN, SYDVKM. CDR3 size: 16 residues.

The chain couples TRBV5-1 to TRBJ2-3, with TRBD2 matching 7 bases. This CDR3 has 14 residues. Germline V gives CDR1 SGHRS, CDR2 YFSETQ. Unmatched junction bases numbered 6, after V lost 7 bases and J lost 1 base. The CDR3 is CASEETSGTDTQYF. The CDR3 DNA follows: TGCGCCAGCGAGGAAACTAGCGGCACAGATACGCAGTATTTT.

CDR3 bases: TGTGCCAGCAGTTTGTCCAACACGGGCGGGGACACCGGGGAGCTGTTTTTT. Its protein product is CASSLSNTGGDTGELFF. The V and J genes are TRBV27 and TRBJ2-2, with a possible D match to TRBD2 (6 bases). CDR1 and CDR2 from the germline V gene are MNHEY and SMNVEV (reference sequence). The CDR3 extends over 17 amino acids. V lost 3 bases and J 3 bases, leaving 17 bases between the germline ends.